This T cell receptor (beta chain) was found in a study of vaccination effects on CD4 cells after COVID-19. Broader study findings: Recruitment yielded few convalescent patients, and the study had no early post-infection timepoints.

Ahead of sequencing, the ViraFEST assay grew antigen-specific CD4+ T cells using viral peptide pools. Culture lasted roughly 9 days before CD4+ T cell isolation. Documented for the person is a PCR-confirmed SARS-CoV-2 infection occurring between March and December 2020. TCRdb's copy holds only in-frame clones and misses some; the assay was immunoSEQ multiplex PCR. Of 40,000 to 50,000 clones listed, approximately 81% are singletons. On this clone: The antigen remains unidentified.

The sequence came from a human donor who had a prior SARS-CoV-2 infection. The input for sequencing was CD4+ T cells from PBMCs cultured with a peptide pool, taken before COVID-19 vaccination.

The CDR3 spells CASSFPAGQASSGNTIYF. DNA of the CDR3: TGCGCCAGCAGCTTCCCCGCGGGGCAGGCAAGCTCTGGAAACACCATATATTTT. The rearrangement joins TRBV4-1 to TRBJ1-3; perhaps TRBD1 as D (5 bases). The CDR3 is made up of 18 amino acids. Per the germline V gene, CDR1 is MGHRA and CDR2 is YSYEKL. Trimming took off 5 bases at V and 0 bases at J, with 20 bases between the two ends.